The rows below give T cell receptor beta chains drawn from one sample of a study of cytomegalovirus exposure and HLA in healthy donors. Profiling relied on immunoSEQ multiplex PCR, and the TCRdb table lists in-frame clones only, not all of them. The sample shows 70,000 to 80,000 clones, about four fifths of them seen only once. The sample consisted of PBMCs. The receptors come from a man in his late teens or twenties in good health and CMV-seronegative. Each CDR3 is given with its conserved first and last residue. Fields, in order: CDR3 protein, CDR3 DNA, clone size, V gene, D gene, J gene. D genes are given only for firm matches. Only part of the rows carry a size: once, few, many, or a class if the clone is expanded.

CDR3aa: CASSEEWGLAGGSDTQYF; CDR3nt: TGTGCCAGCAGTGAAGAATGGGGACTAGCGGGGGGATCTGATACGCAGTATTTT; abundance: -; v_gene: TRBV6-1; d_gene: TRBD2; j_gene: TRBJ2-3
CDR3aa: CARSRTGVGFHEQYF; CDR3nt: TGTGCCAGAAGCCGAACCGGCGTCGGGTTCCACGAGCAGTACTTC; abundance: -; v_gene: TRBV5-3; d_gene: -; j_gene: TRBJ2-7
CDR3aa: CAWSVPLAGPNNEQFF; CDR3nt: TGTGCCTGGAGTGTACCTCTAGCGGGGCCCAACAATGAGCAGTTCTTC; abundance: -; v_gene: TRBV30; d_gene: TRBD2; j_gene: TRBJ2-1
CDR3aa: CASSFQRAVLGQPQHF; CDR3nt: TGTGCCAGTAGTTTCCAGAGGGCCGTGTTGGGTCAGCCCCAGCATTTT; abundance: -; v_gene: TRBV19; d_gene: -; j_gene: TRBJ1-5
CDR3aa: CASSPLGTDNSPLHF; CDR3nt: TGTGCCAGCTCGCCGTTAGGGACAGATAATTCACCCCTCCACTTT; abundance: few; v_gene: TRBV18; d_gene: TRBD1; j_gene: TRBJ1-6
CDR3aa: CASSLSGFSINITTGELFF; CDR3nt: TGTGCCAGCAGCTTATCGGGTTTTTCGATAAATATAACCACCGGGGAGCTGTTTTTT; abundance: -; v_gene: TRBV7-9; d_gene: -; j_gene: TRBJ2-2
CDR3aa: CASSRGAGDEKLFF; CDR3nt: TGTGCCAGCAGCCGGGGGGCCGGAGATGAAAAACTGTTTTTT; abundance: few; v_gene: TRBV7-2; d_gene: -; j_gene: TRBJ1-4
CDR3aa: CARSRAGWLQNNEQFF; CDR3nt: TGTGCCAGAAGCAGAGCGGGATGGCTCCAGAACAATGAGCAGTTCTTC; abundance: -; v_gene: TRBV5-3; d_gene: TRBD2; j_gene: TRBJ2-1
CDR3aa: CVWSPGTGVDETQYF; CDR3nt: TGTGTCTGGAGTCCCGGGACAGGGGTTGACGAGACCCAGTACTTC; abundance: -; v_gene: TRBV30; d_gene: TRBD1; j_gene: TRBJ2-5
CDR3aa: CASSYRGQGGYGYTF; CDR3nt: TGTGCCAGCAGTTACCGGGGACAGGGAGGCTATGGCTACACCTTC; abundance: -; v_gene: TRBV6-6; d_gene: TRBD1; j_gene: TRBJ1-2
CDR3aa: CASSFLLSTSGTYEQYF; CDR3nt: TGTGCCAGCAGTTTTCTTCTCTCTACTAGCGGAACCTACGAGCAGTACTTC; abundance: -; v_gene: TRBV28; d_gene: TRBD2; j_gene: TRBJ2-7
CDR3aa: CASSVRGAQDTQYF; CDR3nt: TGTGCCAGCAGCGTCCGGGGGGCACAAGATACGCAGTATTTT; abundance: -; v_gene: TRBV9; d_gene: -; j_gene: TRBJ2-3
CDR3aa: CASSDGQGRMEKLFF; CDR3nt: TGTGCCAGTAGTGACGGACAGGGGAGAATGGAAAAACTGTTTTTT; abundance: -; v_gene: TRBV19; d_gene: TRBD1; j_gene: TRBJ1-4
CDR3aa: CASRNRATNEKLFF; CDR3nt: TGCGCCAGCAGAAACAGGGCAACTAATGAAAAACTGTTTTTT; abundance: -; v_gene: TRBV4-1; d_gene: -; j_gene: TRBJ1-4
CDR3aa: CASRTTGILTSEQYF; CDR3nt: TGTGCCAGCAGGACCACAGGGATCCTTACGTCAGAGCAGTACTTC; abundance: -; v_gene: TRBV28; d_gene: -; j_gene: TRBJ2-7
CDR3aa: CAISGTTYYEQYF; CDR3nt: TGTGCCATCAGTGGGACTACGTACTACGAGCAGTACTTC; abundance: -; v_gene: TRBV10-3; d_gene: -; j_gene: TRBJ2-7
CDR3aa: CASSTYTENYEQYF; CDR3nt: TGTGCCAGCAGTACCTATACAGAGAACTACGAGCAGTACTTC; abundance: -; v_gene: TRBV6-5; d_gene: -; j_gene: TRBJ2-7
CDR3aa: CAISEVSGGPSSYEQYF; CDR3nt: TGTGCCATCAGTGAGGTCTCGGGGGGCCCTAGCTCCTACGAGCAGTACTTC; abundance: few; v_gene: TRBV10-3; d_gene: -; j_gene: TRBJ2-7
CDR3aa: CAWSRDNNYGYTF; CDR3nt: TGTGCCTGGAGTCGGGACAATAACTATGGCTACACCTTC; abundance: few; v_gene: TRBV30; d_gene: -; j_gene: TRBJ1-2
CDR3aa: CASSVGGAGELFF; CDR3nt: TGTGCCAGCAGCGTAGGGGGGGCCGGGGAGCTGTTTTTT; abundance: -; v_gene: TRBV9; d_gene: -; j_gene: TRBJ2-2
CDR3aa: CASSEMGAGSYEQYF; CDR3nt: TGTGCCAGCAGTGAGATGGGTGCGGGGTCCTACGAGCAGTACTTC; abundance: -; v_gene: TRBV25-1; d_gene: -; j_gene: TRBJ2-7
CDR3aa: CASRDSGGIPYEQYF; CDR3nt: TGTGCCAGCAGGGATAGCGGGGGTATCCCCTACGAGCAGTACTTC; abundance: few; v_gene: TRBV6-5; d_gene: TRBD2; j_gene: TRBJ2-7
CDR3aa: CASSRGNTGELFF; CDR3nt: TGTGCCAGCAGCAGGGGGAACACCGGGGAGCTGTTTTTT; abundance: few; v_gene: TRBV5-4; d_gene: -; j_gene: TRBJ2-2
CDR3aa: CSVLSGVWTEAFF; CDR3nt: TGCAGCGTACTTAGCGGGGTCTGGACTGAAGCTTTCTTT; abundance: -; v_gene: TRBV29-1; d_gene: -; j_gene: TRBJ1-1
CDR3aa: CASSQEEEGVKYF; CDR3nt: TGTGCCAGCAGCCAGGAAGAGGAGGGTGTGAAGTACTTC; abundance: once; v_gene: TRBV5-5; d_gene: -; j_gene: TRBJ2-7
CDR3aa: CASSPVALAGHSYEQYF; CDR3nt: TGTGCCAGCAGCCCCGTGGCACTAGCGGGGCACTCCTACGAGCAGTACTTC; abundance: -; v_gene: TRBV9; d_gene: TRBD2; j_gene: TRBJ2-7
CDR3aa: CASSGTGLGYGYTF; CDR3nt: TGTGCCAGCAGCGGAACGGGACTAGGGTATGGCTACACCTTC; abundance: -; v_gene: TRBV9; d_gene: -; j_gene: TRBJ1-2
CDR3aa: CASSVTGGNEQFF; CDR3nt: TGTGCCAGCAGCGTCACAGGGGGGAATGAGCAGTTCTTC; abundance: once; v_gene: TRBV9; d_gene: TRBD1; j_gene: TRBJ2-1
CDR3aa: CASIRDRQETQYF; CDR3nt: TGTGCCAGCATTCGTGACAGACAAGAGACCCAGTACTTC; abundance: -; v_gene: TRBV2; d_gene: -; j_gene: TRBJ2-5
CDR3aa: CASSLDRDTGELFF; CDR3nt: TGTGCCAGCAGCTTGGACAGGGATACCGGGGAGCTGTTTTTT; abundance: -; v_gene: TRBV5-4; d_gene: -; j_gene: TRBJ2-2
CDR3aa: CASSVIVGSPDTQYF; CDR3nt: TGTGCCAGCAGCGTAATCGTCGGTTCGCCAGATACGCAGTATTTT; abundance: -; v_gene: TRBV9; d_gene: -; j_gene: TRBJ2-3
CDR3aa: CASSSRGTGSGELFF; CDR3nt: TGCGCCAGCAGCTCGAGGGGGACAGGGTCCGGGGAGCTGTTTTTT; abundance: -; v_gene: TRBV5-1; d_gene: TRBD1; j_gene: TRBJ2-2
CDR3aa: CASSDLTSTDTQYF; CDR3nt: TGTGCCAGCAGTGACTTAACTAGCACAGATACGCAGTATTTT; abundance: -; v_gene: TRBV27; d_gene: -; j_gene: TRBJ2-3
CDR3aa: CASSVGTSGKITYEQYF; CDR3nt: TGTGCCAGCAGCGTAGGGACTAGCGGGAAGATAACCTACGAGCAGTACTTC; abundance: few; v_gene: TRBV9; d_gene: TRBD2; j_gene: TRBJ2-7
CDR3aa: CAWSPLAGGDTQYF; CDR3nt: TGTGCCTGGAGTCCACTAGCGGGAGGGGATACGCAGTATTTT; abundance: -; v_gene: TRBV30; d_gene: TRBD2; j_gene: TRBJ2-3
CDR3aa: CASSLGQTYGYTF; CDR3nt: TGTGCCAGCAGCTTAGGACAGACCTATGGCTACACCTTC; abundance: once; v_gene: TRBV7-2; d_gene: -; j_gene: TRBJ1-2
CDR3aa: CASSFGLAGQTGELFF; CDR3nt: TGCGCCAGCAGCTTTGGACTAGCGGGTCAGACCGGGGAGCTGTTTTTT; abundance: once; v_gene: TRBV10-1; d_gene: TRBD2; j_gene: TRBJ2-2
CDR3aa: CAISETDYEQYF; CDR3nt: TGTGCCATCAGTGAGACAGACTACGAGCAGTACTTC; abundance: -; v_gene: TRBV10-3; d_gene: -; j_gene: TRBJ2-7
CDR3aa: CASTSHMGTGGVGVVQPQHF; CDR3nt: TGTGCCAGCACTTCCCATATGGGGACAGGGGGCGTCGGTGTCGTTCAGCCCCAGCATTTT; abundance: -; v_gene: TRBV28; d_gene: TRBD1; j_gene: TRBJ1-5
CDR3aa: CASSLTLAGYTDTQYF; CDR3nt: TGTGCCAGCAGTTTAACGCTAGCGGGTTACACAGATACGCAGTATTTT; abundance: -; v_gene: TRBV6-5; d_gene: TRBD2; j_gene: TRBJ2-3
CDR3aa: CASSVLDRGGTNEKLFF; CDR3nt: TGTGCCAGCAGCGTATTGGACAGGGGAGGAACTAATGAAAAACTGTTTTTT; abundance: -; v_gene: TRBV9; d_gene: TRBD1; j_gene: TRBJ1-4
CDR3aa: CASSVVGASTDTQYF; CDR3nt: TGTGCCAGCAGCGTAGTGGGAGCTAGCACAGATACGCAGTATTTT; abundance: -; v_gene: TRBV9; d_gene: -; j_gene: TRBJ2-3
CDR3aa: CASGSPAGKQFF; CDR3nt: TGTGCTAGTGGTAGCCCGGCGGGGAAGCAGTTCTTC; abundance: -; v_gene: TRBV12-5; d_gene: -; j_gene: TRBJ2-1
CDR3aa: CASSPDRNNIQYF; CDR3nt: TGTGCCAGCAGCCCCGACAGGAACAACATTCAGTACTTC; abundance: -; v_gene: TRBV6-6; d_gene: -; j_gene: TRBJ2-4
CDR3aa: CASSPLAGLAYNEQFF; CDR3nt: TGTGCCAGCAGCCCATTGGCAGGACTAGCCTACAATGAGCAGTTCTTC; abundance: -; v_gene: TRBV7-2; d_gene: TRBD2; j_gene: TRBJ2-1
CDR3aa: CASSQASQSPLHF; CDR3nt: TGCGCCAGCAGCCAGGCATCTCAATCACCCCTCCACTTT; abundance: -; v_gene: TRBV4-1; d_gene: -; j_gene: TRBJ1-6
CDR3aa: CASARLAPHTDTQYF; CDR3nt: TGTGCCAGCGCCCGACTAGCCCCGCACACAGATACGCAGTATTTT; abundance: -; v_gene: TRBV6-1; d_gene: TRBD2; j_gene: TRBJ2-3
CDR3aa: CASSFLSGSTKNIQYF; CDR3nt: TGTGCCAGCAGTTTCCTTAGCGGTAGCACCAAAAACATTCAGTACTTC; abundance: few; v_gene: TRBV28; d_gene: -; j_gene: TRBJ2-4
CDR3aa: CASSTTGGQETQYF; CDR3nt: TGTGCCAGTAGTACAACAGGGGGGCAAGAGACCCAGTACTTC; abundance: -; v_gene: TRBV19; d_gene: TRBD1; j_gene: TRBJ2-5
CDR3aa: CATETGTRAYEQYF; CDR3nt: TGTGCCACCGAGACCGGGACTAGGGCCTACGAGCAGTACTTC; abundance: -; v_gene: TRBV10-3; d_gene: TRBD2; j_gene: TRBJ2-7
CDR3aa: CASSLGGANYGYTF; CDR3nt: TGTGCCAGCAGCTTAGGCGGAGCTAACTATGGCTACACCTTC; abundance: few; v_gene: TRBV7-2; d_gene: -; j_gene: TRBJ1-2
CDR3aa: CASSPDRDEKLFF; CDR3nt: TGTGCCAGCAGCCCAGACAGGGACGAAAAACTGTTTTTT; abundance: -; v_gene: TRBV11-2; d_gene: TRBD1; j_gene: TRBJ1-4
CDR3aa: CASSLEAGQVSYEQYF; CDR3nt: TGCGCCAGCAGCTTGGAAGCAGGACAGGTCTCCTACGAGCAGTACTTC; abundance: once; v_gene: TRBV5-1; d_gene: TRBD1; j_gene: TRBJ2-7
CDR3aa: CASSQDSSGRGRWEQYF; CDR3nt: TGCGCCAGCAGCCAAGATTCTTCGGGTAGGGGGAGATGGGAGCAGTACTTC; abundance: -; v_gene: TRBV4-1; d_gene: -; j_gene: TRBJ2-7